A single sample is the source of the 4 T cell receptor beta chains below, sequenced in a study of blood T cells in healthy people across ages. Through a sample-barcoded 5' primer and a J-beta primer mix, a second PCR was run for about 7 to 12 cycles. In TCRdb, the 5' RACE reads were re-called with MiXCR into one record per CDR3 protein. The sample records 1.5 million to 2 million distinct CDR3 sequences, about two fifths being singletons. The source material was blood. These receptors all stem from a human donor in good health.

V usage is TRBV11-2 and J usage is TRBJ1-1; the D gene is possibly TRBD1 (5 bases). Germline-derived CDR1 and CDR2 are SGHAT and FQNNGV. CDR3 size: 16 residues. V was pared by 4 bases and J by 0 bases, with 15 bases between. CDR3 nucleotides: TGTGCCAGCAGCTCCGCCGGGACGGACATGAACACTGAAGCTTTCTTT. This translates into CASSSAGTDMNTEAFF. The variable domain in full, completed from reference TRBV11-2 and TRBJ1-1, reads EAGVAQSPRYKIIEKRQSVAFWCNPISGHATLYWYQQILGQGPKLLIQFQNNGVVDDSQLPKDRFSAERLKGVDSTLKIQPAKLEDSAVYLCASSSAGTDMNTEAFFGQGTRLTVV.

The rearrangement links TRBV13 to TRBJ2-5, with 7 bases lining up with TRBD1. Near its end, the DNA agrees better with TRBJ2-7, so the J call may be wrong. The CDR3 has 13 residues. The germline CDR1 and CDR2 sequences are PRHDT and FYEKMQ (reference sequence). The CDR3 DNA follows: TGTGCCAGCAGCGGGGCAGGGGGAAACGAGCAGTACTTC. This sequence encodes CASSGAGGNEQYF.

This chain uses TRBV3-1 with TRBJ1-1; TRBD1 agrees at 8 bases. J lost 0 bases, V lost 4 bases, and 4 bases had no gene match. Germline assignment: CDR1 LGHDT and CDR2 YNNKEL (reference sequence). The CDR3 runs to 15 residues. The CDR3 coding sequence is TGTGCCAGCAGCCGAGGACAGGGTCTGAACACTGAAGCTTTCTTT. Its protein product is CASSRGQGLNTEAFF.

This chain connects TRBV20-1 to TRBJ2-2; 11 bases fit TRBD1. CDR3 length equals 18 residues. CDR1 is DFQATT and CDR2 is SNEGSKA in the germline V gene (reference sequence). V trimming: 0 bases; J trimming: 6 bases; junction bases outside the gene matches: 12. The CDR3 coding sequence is TGCAGTGCTAGAGATCTAAGAGGACAGGGGGCTGGCTCCGGGGAGCTGTTTTTT. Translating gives CSARDLRGQGAGSGELFF.